This T cell receptor beta chain was obtained from a study of T-cell reconstitution after alpha-beta-depleted transplantation in children. The CDR3 extends over 14 amino acids. V shed 6 bases and J 4 bases; nucleotides not matched to a gene: 7. From germline, CDR1 is DFQATT and CDR2 SNEGSKA (reference sequence). This clonotype was observed a handful of times. The library targeted TCRbeta and was prepared with unique molecular identifiers. TCRdb re-derived calls from the PCR reads in MiXCR, one entry per CDR3 protein. The sample records 150,000 to 250,000 distinct CDR3 sequences, roughly 15% being singletons.

Sequencing was performed on PBMCs from the stem cell graft donor, taken from the stem cell graft. This clonotype was obtained from a human donor who donated a stem cell graft to a child with acute lymphoblastic leukemia. V is TRBV20-1 and J is TRBJ1-5, with 9 bases fitting TRBD1. CDR3 region: CSARDRVGNQPQHF. CDR3 sequence (DNA): TGCAGTGCGCGGGACAGGGTGGGGAATCAGCCCCAGCATTTT.